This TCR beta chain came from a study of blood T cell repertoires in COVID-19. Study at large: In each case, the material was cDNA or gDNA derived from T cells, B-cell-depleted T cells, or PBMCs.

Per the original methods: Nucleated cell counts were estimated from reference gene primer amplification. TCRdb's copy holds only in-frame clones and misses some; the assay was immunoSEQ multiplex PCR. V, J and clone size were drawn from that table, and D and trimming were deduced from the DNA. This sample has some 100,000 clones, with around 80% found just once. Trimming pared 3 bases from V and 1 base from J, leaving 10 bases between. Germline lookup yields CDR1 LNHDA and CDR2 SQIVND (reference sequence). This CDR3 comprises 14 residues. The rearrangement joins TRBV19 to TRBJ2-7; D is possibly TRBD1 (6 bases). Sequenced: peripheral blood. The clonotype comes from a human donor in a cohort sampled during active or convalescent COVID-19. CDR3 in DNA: TGTGCCAGTAGTATGTGGGACAATTCCTACGAGCAGTACTTC. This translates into CASSMWDNSYEQYF. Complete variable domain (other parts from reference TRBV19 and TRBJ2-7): DGGITQSPKYLFRKEGQNVTLSCEQNLNHDAMYWYRQDPGQGLRLIYYSQIVNDFQKGDIAEGYSVSREKKESFPLTVTSAQKNPTAFYLCASSMWDNSYEQYFGPGTRLTVT.